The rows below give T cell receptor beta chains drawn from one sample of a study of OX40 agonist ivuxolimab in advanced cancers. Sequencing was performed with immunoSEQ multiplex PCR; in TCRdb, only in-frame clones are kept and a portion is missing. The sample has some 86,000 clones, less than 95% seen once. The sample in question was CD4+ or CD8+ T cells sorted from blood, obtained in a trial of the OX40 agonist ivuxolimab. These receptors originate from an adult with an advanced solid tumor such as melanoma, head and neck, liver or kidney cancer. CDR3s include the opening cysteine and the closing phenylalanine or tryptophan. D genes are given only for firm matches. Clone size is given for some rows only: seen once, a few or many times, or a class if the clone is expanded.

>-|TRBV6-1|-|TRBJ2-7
CASSELHLRHEQYF
TGTGCCAGCAGTGAGTTGCATCTTCGCCACGAGCAGTACTTC
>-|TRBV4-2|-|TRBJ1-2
CASSHPGGGEVYGYTF
TGTGCCAGCAGCCACCCGGGGGGGGGCGAGGTCTATGGCTACACCTTC
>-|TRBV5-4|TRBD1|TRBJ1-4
CASSRTGTGTNEKLFF
TGTGCCAGCAGCAGAACCGGGACAGGGACTAATGAAAAACTGTTTTTT
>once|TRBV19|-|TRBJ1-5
CASSIDLDEDSNQPQHF
TGTGCCAGTAGTATCGATTTGGACGAGGATAGCAATCAGCCCCAGCATTTT
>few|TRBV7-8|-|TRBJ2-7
CASSLSFRSDQYF
TGTGCCAGCAGCTTATCGTTTAGGTCAGATCAGTACTTC
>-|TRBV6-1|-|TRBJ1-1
CASSEILGKNTEAFF
TGTGCCAGCAGTGAAATTTTGGGAAAGAACACTGAAGCTTTCTTT
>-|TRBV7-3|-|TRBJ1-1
CASSPQGRQPPNTEAFF
TGTGCCAGCAGCCCGCAGGGGCGGCAGCCTCCGAACACTGAAGCTTTCTTT
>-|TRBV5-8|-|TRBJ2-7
CASWGGYEQYF
TGTGCCAGTTGGGGCGGCTACGAGCAGTACTTC
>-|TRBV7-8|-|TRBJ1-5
CASSLWGTSNQPQHF
TGTGCCAGCAGCTTATGGGGGACAAGCAATCAGCCCCAGCATTTT
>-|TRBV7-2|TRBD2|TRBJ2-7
CASSLGLAGSISYEQYF
TGTGCCAGCAGCTTGGGACTAGCGGGGTCAATCTCCTACGAGCAGTACTTC
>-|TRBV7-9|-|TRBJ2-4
CASRASGVKEYF
TGTGCCAGCAGAGCCTCGGGGGTAAAAGAGTACTTC
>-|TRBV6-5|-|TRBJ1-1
CASSAHRVGTEAFF
TGTGCCAGCAGTGCCCACAGGGTTGGGACTGAAGCTTTCTTT
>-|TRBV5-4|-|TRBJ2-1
CASSLYTQNEQFF
TGTGCCAGCAGCTTGTACACACAGAATGAGCAGTTCTTC
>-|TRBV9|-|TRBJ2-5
CASSALSGVRGEETQYF
TGTGCCAGCAGCGCCCTCTCCGGGGTGAGGGGGGAAGAGACCCAGTACTTC
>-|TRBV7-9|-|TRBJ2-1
CASSSASYNEQFF
TGTGCCAGCTCTAGCGCCTCCTACAATGAGCAGTTCTTC
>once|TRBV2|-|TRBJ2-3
CASSYYTSSDSPGTDTQYF
TGTGCCAGCAGTTACTACACTTCTAGCGACTCCCCGGGCACAGATACGCAGTATTTT
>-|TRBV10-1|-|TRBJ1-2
CASSDGHYGYTF
TGCGCCAGCAGTGATGGGCACTATGGCTACACCTTC
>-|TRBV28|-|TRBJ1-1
CASIQLGMNTEAFF
TGTGCCAGCATCCAATTAGGGATGAACACTGAAGCTTTCTTT
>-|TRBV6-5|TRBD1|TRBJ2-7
CASSYSRTGAYEQYF
TGTGCCAGCAGTTACTCGCGTACAGGGGCCTACGAGCAGTACTTC
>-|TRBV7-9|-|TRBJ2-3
CASSSGREDTQYF
TGTGCCAGCAGCTCCGGCCGAGAAGATACGCAGTATTTT
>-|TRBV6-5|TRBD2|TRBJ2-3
CASSSSSGRAGDTQYF
TGTGCCAGCAGTTCCTCTAGCGGGAGGGCGGGAGATACGCAGTATTTT
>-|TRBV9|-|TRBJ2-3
CASSVEGVKGPQDTQYF
TGTGCCAGCAGCGTAGAAGGAGTAAAGGGCCCCCAAGATACGCAGTATTTT
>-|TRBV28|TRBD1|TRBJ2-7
CASSSRWDRGEQYF
TGTGCCAGCAGTTCAAGGTGGGACAGGGGCGAGCAGTACTTC
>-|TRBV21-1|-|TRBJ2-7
CASSKIVGSYEQYF
TGTGCCAGCAGCAAAATTGTGGGCTCCTACGAGCAGTACTTC
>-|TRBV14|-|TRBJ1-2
CASSQGRPIGYTF
TGTGCCAGCAGCCAAGGACGCCCGATCGGCTACACCTTC
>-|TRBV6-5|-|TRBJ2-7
CASGRGDEQYF
TGTGCCAGCGGCAGGGGAGACGAGCAGTACTTC
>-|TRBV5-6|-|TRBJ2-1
CASSIKTVTHNEQFF
TGTGCCAGCAGCATTAAGACAGTGACACACAATGAGCAGTTCTTC